One sample yielded the 30 T cell receptor beta chains listed below, sequenced in a study of blood T cell repertoires in COVID-19. Profiled with immunoSEQ multiplex PCR; TCRdb holds only in-frame clones, not every one. The sample consists of 80,000 to 95,000 clones, 89% of them appearing once. Sequencing used peripheral blood. These receptors all come from an older woman with acute or convalescent COVID-19.

This chain connects TRBV7-2 to TRBJ2-1; D might be TRBD2 (6 bases). Looked up from germline, CDR1 is SGHTA and CDR2 is FQGNSA. The CDR3 covers 15 residues. Trimming took off 1 base at V and 7 bases at J, with 14 bases between the two ends. The CDR3: CASSLGFGGRNEQFF. The CDR3, as DNA: TGTGCCAGCAGCTTAGGGTTCGGGGGTAGGAATGAGCAGTTCTTC.

The chain links TRBV2 to TRBJ2-7; 9 nucleotides match TRBD2. Germline V gene sequence: CDR1 SNHLY, CDR2 FYNNEI. The CDR3 runs 15 residues. V was pared by 0 bases and J by 3 bases, with 3 bases of the junction left unmatched. This chain's CDR3 is CASSEAIAGDYEQYF. The CDR3 DNA reads as TGTGCCAGCAGTGAAGCTATAGCGGGAGACTACGAGCAGTACTTC.

The chain has TRBV5-1 and TRBJ2-7; 7 positions match TRBD1. CDR3 size: 18 residues. Germline V gene lookup returns CDR1 SGHRS and CDR2 YFSETQ. Trimming removed 1 base from V and 7 bases from J; junction bases left unmatched: 20. DNA of the CDR3: TGCGCCAGCAGCTTGCGGCCCCCTTCCCGGGACAGATGGGGAGAGCAGTACTTC. This gives the protein CASSLRPPSRDRWGEQYF.

This clone turned up a few times. The genes are TRBV6-6 and TRBJ1-5; D unresolved. With 5 bases removed from V and 0 bases from J, the gap between germline ends came to 8 bases. The CDR3 covers 14 residues. Germline CDR1 and CDR2: MNHNY and SVGAGI (reference sequence). CDR3 in DNA: TGTGCCAGCAGTACCCAGAATAGCAATCAGCCCCAGCATTTT. Translation gives CASSTQNSNQPQHF.

The gene calls are TRBV12-3 or TRBV12-4 and TRBJ1-1, with D hard to call. The CDR3 sequence is 13 residues long. V lost 2 bases and J 1 base, leaving 5 bases between the germline ends. The CDR3 loop reads CASSLSSNTEAFF. The CDR3 DNA sequence: TGTGCCAGCAGTTTATCCTCGAACACTGAAGCTTTCTTT.

V is TRBV11-2 and J is TRBJ2-7, with a tentative D call TRBD2 (5 bases). The CDR3 sequence is 15 residues long. V was pared by 5 bases and J by 5 bases, with 19 bases between. Germline lookup yields CDR1 SGHAT and CDR2 FQNNGV. CDR3: CASSPVRGRTNEQYF. DNA for the CDR3: TGTGCCAGCAGCCCTGTACGCGGGCGCACAAACGAGCAGTACTTC.

The chain has TRBV27 and TRBJ2-7; 11 positions match TRBD2. This CDR3 is built from 17 residues. With V trimmed by 0 bases and J by 1 base, 5 bases remained unmatched. From germline, CDR1 is MNHEY and CDR2 SMNVEV (reference sequence). The DNA of the CDR3 is TGTGCCAGCAGTTTATCTCCCGGGACTAGCGGTTCCTACGAGCAGTACTTC. It encodes CASSLSPGTSGSYEQYF.

The gene calls are TRBV30 and TRBJ1-5; D perhaps matches TRBD1 (5 bases). The germline CDR1 and CDR2 sequences are GTSNPN and SVGIG (reference sequence). The CDR3 consists of 14 residues. Deletions cut 2 bases from V and 3 bases from J, with 11 bases between. Here the CDR3 reads CAWSPGGSNQPQHF. CDR3 nucleotides: TGTGCCTGGAGTCCGGGGGGATCCAATCAGCCCCAGCATTTT.

The rearrangement uses TRBV29-1 and TRBJ1-2, with 11 bases aligning to TRBD1. The germline V gene has CDR1 SQVTM and CDR2 ANQGSEA. CDR3 length: 16 amino acids. V gave up 4 bases and J gave up 4 bases; unmatched junction bases: 11. The CDR3 DNA is TGCAGCGTTGTAGGTGGGACAGGGGGTTCCCTCTATGGCTACACCTTC. Amino acid sequence: CSVVGGTGGSLYGYTF.

The gene calls are TRBV20-1 and TRBJ2-7; D may be TRBD1 (5 bases). The V gene lost 5 bases and the J gene lost 3 bases, with 8 bases spanning the gap. This CDR3 has 11 amino acids. In germline, CDR1 is DFQATT, CDR2 SNEGSKA (reference sequence). The CDR3: CSAADSYEQYV. The CDR3 DNA sequence: TGCAGTGCTGCCGACAGCTACGAGCAGTACGTC.

The V gene is TRBV3-1 (or the pseudogene TRBV3-2), the J gene TRBJ2-3; perhaps TRBD1 as D (6 bases). Per germline, CDR1 LGHDT and CDR2 YNNKEL (reference sequence). This CDR3 comprises 17 residues. Trimming took 4 bases from V and 1 from J, leaving 18 bases between them. The CDR3 bases are TGTGCCAGCAGCCCCTGGGGGCAGGGTTCCCGCACAGATACGCAGTATTTT. As protein: CASSPWGQGSRTDTQYF.

This sequence joins TRBV6-5 and TRBJ1-6; D is unclear. The germline V and J ends were trimmed by 6 bases and 11 bases, with 17 bases remaining between them. In germline, CDR1 is MNHEY, CDR2 SVGAGI. The length of the CDR3 is 14 residues. As DNA, the CDR3 is TGTGCCAGCAGATCACTTGAAGCTGCGGCACCCCTCCACTTT. Translation: CASRSLEAAAPLHF.

This rearrangement joins TRBV29-1 to TRBJ1-2; 8 bases map to TRBD1. J gave up 8 bases and V 4 bases, and 3 bases lay outside the gene matches. Germline CDR1 reads SQVTM; CDR2 reads ANQGSEA. The CDR3 has 11 residues. In nucleotides, the CDR3 is TGCAGCGTTGGGACAGGGAAGGGCTACACCTTC. Protein product: CSVGTGKGYTF.

The rearrangement joins TRBV10-3 to TRBJ1-2; D perhaps matches TRBD1 (6 bases). Per the germline V gene, CDR1 is ENHRY and CDR2 is SYGVKD. Trimming pared 9 bases from V and 2 bases from J, leaving 10 bases between. This CDR3 region has 12 residues. As DNA, the CDR3 is TGTGCCATATCAGGGGAGAACTATGGCTACACCTTC. It codes for CAISGENYGYTF.

J is TRBJ2-4 and V is TRBV28; TRBD1 matches at 7 bases. Per the germline V gene, CDR1 is MDHEN and CDR2 is SYDVKM. The CDR3 is 18 amino acids. V dropped 3 bases and J dropped 2; count of bases not matched to a gene: 13. The CDR3 DNA reads as TGTGCCAGCAGTTTCGACACCTCCCAGGGGGTGACCAAAAACATTCAGTACTTC. Protein: CASSFDTSQGVTKNIQYF.

The chain recombines TRBV28 with TRBJ2-7, with a possible D match to TRBD2 (5 bases). Germline V gene lookup returns CDR1 MDHEN and CDR2 SYDVKM. There are 14 residues in the CDR3. V lost 2 bases and J 4 bases, leaving 12 bases between the germline ends. For the CDR3, the DNA is TGTGCCAGCAGTTTAAATGGGGAGACGTACGAGCAGTACTTC. It encodes CASSLNGETYEQYF.

The chain carries TRBV5-6 and TRBJ2-7; D possibly corresponds to TRBD2 (5 bases). V shed 3 bases and J shed 0 bases, with 13 bases lying between them. This CDR3 has 15 amino acids. The germline V gene encodes CDR1 SGHDT and CDR2 YYEEEE. The DNA for the CDR3 is TGTGCCAGCAGCTCTCTTCGAGGGAGCTCCTACGAGCAGTACGTC. Translated, it gives CASSSLRGSSYEQYV.

The chain recombines TRBV15 with TRBJ1-5; TRBD1 might be the D (5 bases). The germline V gene encodes CDR1 LNHNV and CDR2 YYDKDF (reference sequence). The ends were cut back, 5 bases at V and 1 base at J, with 12 bases in the middle. This CDR3 has 15 residues. The CDR3 loop is CATSRREGSNQPQHF. CDR3 DNA: TGTGCCACCAGCCGCAGGGAAGGGAGCAATCAGCCCCAGCATTTT. The full variable domain, rest sourced from reference TRBV15 and TRBJ1-5, is DAMVIQNPRYQVTQFGKPVTLSCSQTLNHNVMYWYQQKSSQAPKLLFHYYDKDFNNEADTPDNFQSRRPNTSFCFLDIRSPGLGDTAMYLCATSRREGSNQPQHFGDGTRLSIL.

CDR3 DNA: TGTGCCAGTCTAGGTCCACAAGAGACCCAGTACTTC. As protein: CASLGPQETQYF. The rearrangement links TRBV2 to TRBJ2-5; D remains unclear. CDR1 is SNHLY, CDR2 FYNNEI, per germline. This CDR3 has 12 residues. V gave up 9 bases and J gave up 2 bases, with 10 bases separating them. Full variable domain (remainder filled in from reference TRBV2 and TRBJ2-5): EPEVTQTPSHQVTQMGQEVILRCVPISNHLYFYWYRQILGQKVEFLVSFYNNEISEKSEIFDDQFSVERPDGSNFTLKIRSTKLEDSAMYFCASLGPQETQYFGPGTRLLVL.

This rearrangement joins TRBV13 to TRBJ2-7; D possibly corresponds to TRBD1 (7 bases). Trimming stripped 2 bases from V and 4 bases from J, with 12 bases between. The CDR3 contains 14 residues. Germline-derived CDR1 and CDR2 are PRHDT and FYEKMQ (reference sequence). CDR3 coding DNA: TGTGCCAGCAGCTTACAGGGGGGAGCGTACGAGCAGTACTTC. Translated: CASSLQGGAYEQYF.

The chain joins TRBV2 to TRBJ1-6; D might be TRBD1 (6 bases). CDR3 length: 14 residues. Germline V gives CDR1 SNHLY, CDR2 FYNNEI. Trimming cost V 6 bases and J 10 bases, with 16 bases left between them. The CDR3 here is CASRQGRVDSPLHF. As DNA, the CDR3 is TGTGCCAGCAGACAGGGAAGGGTGGACTCACCCCTCCACTTT.

V and J are TRBV6-1 and TRBJ2-7; 11 bases agree with TRBD2. V lost 2 bases, J lost 5 bases, and 11 bases stayed unmatched. Germline CDR1 reads MNHNS; CDR2 reads SASEGT. CDR3 length: 17 amino acids. The CDR3: CASSEMIPTSGMHEQYF. As DNA, the CDR3 is TGTGCCAGCAGTGAAATGATTCCGACTAGCGGGATGCACGAGCAGTACTTC.

The genes are TRBV18 and TRBJ2-7; 8 nucleotides align to TRBD1. Germline CDR1 KGHSH, CDR2 LQKENI. The V gene end was trimmed by 2 bases and the J gene end by 3 bases; junction bases not matched to a gene: 3. The CDR3 has 14 amino acids. The CDR3 region is CASSPGTGGYEQYF. CDR3 coding DNA: TGTGCCAGCTCACCAGGAACAGGGGGCTACGAGCAGTACTTC.

The chain links TRBV18 to TRBJ2-7; TRBD1 matches at 7 bases. This CDR3 is built from 16 residues. Germline CDR1 is KGHSH and CDR2 is LQKENI. J was trimmed by 3 bases and V by 3 bases; bases with no gene match: 11. CDR3 in amino acids: CASSPLTGTAFYEQYF. CDR3 coding DNA: TGTGCCAGCTCACCTCTCACCGGGACAGCATTCTACGAGCAGTACTTC.

J is TRBJ2-3 and V is TRBV7-2, with D perhaps matching TRBD2 (6 bases). This CDR3 is 17 amino acids long. The V gene lost 5 bases and the J gene lost 1 base, with 19 bases spanning the gap. Per germline, CDR1 SGHTA and CDR2 FQGNSA. CDR3 nucleotides: TGTGCCAGCAGCCCAGGAGGGGCGTTGCGGGGCACAGATACGCAGTATTTT. Translated, it gives CASSPGGALRGTDTQYF.

The rearrangement uses TRBV7-9 and TRBJ2-5; D unresolved. Trimming took 4 bases from V and 7 from J, leaving 16 bases between them. CDR1 is SEHNR, CDR2 FQNEAQ, per germline (reference sequence). The CDR3 is made up of 14 amino acids. CDR3 region: CASSSSSNVWTQYF. CDR3 in DNA: TGTGCCAGCAGCTCATCTTCTAATGTATGGACCCAGTACTTC.

This clone was picked up one time. The chain is built from TRBV6-1 and TRBJ2-4; D is possibly TRBD1 (5 bases). Germline CDR1 is MNHNS and CDR2 is SASEGT. V lost 0 bases and J lost 0, with 18 bases in between. This CDR3 spans 19 amino acids. The CDR3: CASSEAQATGSIAKNIQYF. The CDR3 bases are TGTGCCAGCAGTGAAGCGCAAGCAACAGGCAGTATAGCCAAAAACATTCAGTACTTC.

This clone was recorded once. The chain is built from TRBV11-2 and TRBJ1-2, with 7 nucleotides matching TRBD1. The CDR3 spans 14 residues. V was clipped by 1 base and J by 4 bases; unmatched bases: 3. Germline CDR1 reads SGHAT; CDR2 reads FQNNGV. The CDR3 reads CASSLVRDSYGYTF. The CDR3 nucleotides are TGTGCCAGCAGCTTAGTTCGGGACAGCTATGGCTACACCTTC.

The chain recombines TRBV6-5 with TRBJ2-5; unclear D gene. CDR1 is MNHEY, CDR2 SVGAGI, per germline. V was shortened by 5 bases and J by 2 bases, with 9 bases between the two germline ends. This CDR3 has 13 amino acids. Written as DNA, the CDR3 is TGTGCCAGCAGTCCCGGAGTGCAAGAGACCCAGTACTTC. Translation gives CASSPGVQETQYF.

The gene calls are TRBV4-2 and TRBJ1-6; TRBD1 matches at 8 bases. The CDR3 consists of 15 residues. V was pared by 2 bases and J by 10 bases, with 7 bases of the junction left unmatched. CDR1 LGHNA and CDR2 YNFKEQ come from the germline V gene. The CDR3 DNA reads TGTGCCAGCAGCCAAACGACAGGGGTCGCCTCACCCCTCCACTTT. This encodes CASSQTTGVASPLHF.